The 27 T cell receptor beta chains presented below share a single source sample, sequenced in a study of CD8 T cells in ankylosing spondylitis (dated by TCRdb to about 2017). The method behind the library was 5' RACE. The sample was run on an Illumina HiSeq 2500. TCRdb took the public reads, trimmed them with fastp at Q25, ran MiXCR for clone calling and kept in-frame beta chains. Rows with one shared CDR3 protein collapse into an entry with the most common genes and DNA. This sample holds 30,000 to 45,000 distinct CDR3 sequences; roughly 9.6% were observed only once. The ten largest clones capture 20% to 25% of the sample. Input material: synovial fluid, either unsorted or a sorted T cell fraction (not recorded which). The receptor source for this set is a male donor with ankylosing spondylitis.

The genes are TRBV7-2 and TRBJ1-1; 7 bases are shared with TRBD1. Germline V lookup: CDR1 SGHTA, CDR2 FQGNSA. This CDR3 spans 13 amino acids. The V segment lost 6 bases and the J segment 5 bases; nucleotides outside the gene matches: 6. The CDR3 region is CASRPQGRTEAFF. The CDR3 nucleotides read TGTGCCAGCAGGCCACAGGGGCGGACTGAAGCTTTCTTT.

The chain recombines TRBV5-1 with TRBJ2-7; D uncertain. Germline V lookup: CDR1 SGHRS, CDR2 YFSETQ. V was clipped by 0 bases and J by 2 bases, with 12 bases between them. CDR3 length equals 15 residues. The DNA of the CDR3 is TGCGCCAGCAGCTTGGCGTCAGGAGTCGCCTACGAGCAGTACTTC. It encodes CASSLASGVAYEQYF.

The chain links TRBV11-1 to TRBJ2-1; 14 positions match TRBD2. This CDR3 comprises 18 residues. With V trimmed by 4 bases and J by 0 bases, 5 bases remained unmatched. The germline V gene encodes CDR1 SGHAT and CDR2 FQDESV (reference sequence). DNA of the CDR3: TGTGCCAGCAGCTCCCCCGGGACTAGCGGGAGCTCCTACAATGAGCAGTTCTTC. This translates into CASSSPGTSGSSYNEQFF. The entire variable domain, with the rest obtained from reference TRBV11-1 and TRBJ2-1, is as follows: EAEVAQSPRYKITEKSQAVAFWCDPISGHATLYWYRQILGQGPELLVQFQDESVVDDSQLPKDRFSAERLKGVDSTLKIQPAELGDSAMYLCASSSPGTSGSSYNEQFFGPGTRLTVL.

At least ten counts were recorded for this clonotype. This chain uses TRBV5-1 with TRBJ2-1; TRBD1 matches 9 bases. Germline loops: CDR1 SGHRS, CDR2 YFSETQ. The CDR3 has 15 amino acids. V lost 2 bases, J lost 9 bases, and 9 bases stayed unmatched. CDR3 residues: CASSFGTGRCGEQFF. The CDR3 nucleotides are TGCGCCAGCAGCTTCGGGACAGGGCGATGTGGTGAGCAGTTCTTC.

This clonotype occurred a few times. The chain recombines TRBV9 with TRBJ1-2; tentative D call: TRBD1 (6 bases). The CDR3 loop spans 15 amino acids. The germline V gene encodes CDR1 SGDLS and CDR2 YYNGEE. Deletions cut 3 bases from V and 2 bases from J, with 14 bases between. CDR3 region: CASSARGTSNYGYTF. CDR3 DNA sequence: TGTGCCAGCAGCGCGCGTGGGACATCAAACTATGGCTACACCTTC.

This clonotype was picked up a small number of times. It may be a read error: a sequence one base away is much more abundant. The genes are TRBV13 and TRBJ1-6; D is possibly TRBD1 (6 bases). V was pared by 5 bases and J by 12 bases, with 23 bases between. The germline CDR1 and CDR2 sequences are PRHDT and FYEKMQ (reference sequence). This CDR3 region has 16 residues. CDR3 bases: TGTGCCAGCAGCCGGCGGACAGAGGGGTTTTTTTTACCCCTCCACTTT. Its translation is CASSRRTEGFFLPLHF.

This clonotype was seen at least ten times. The junction departs from the called germline gene at one end, perhaps through a read error. The chain uses TRBV19 and TRBJ2-7; no reliable D call. There are 13 residues in the CDR3. Germline V gives CDR1 LNHDA, CDR2 SQIVND (reference sequence). The CDR3 bases are TGTACCAGTAGTATACGGTCCTCCTACGAGCAGTACTTC. This gives the protein CTSSIRSSYEQYF.

The V gene is TRBV11-2, the J gene TRBJ2-6, with TRBD1 matching over 9 bases. Germline CDR1 SGHAT, CDR2 FQNNGV. V shed 4 bases and J 4 bases; nucleotides not matched to a gene: 11. This CDR3 spans 18 amino acids. The CDR3 is CASSSLTGGSAGANVLTF. CDR3 DNA: TGTGCCAGCAGCTCATTGACAGGGGGATCTGCGGGGGCCAACGTCCTGACTTTC.

This clonotype was recorded many times. The chain joins TRBV12-3 or TRBV12-4 to TRBJ2-7; TRBD2 matches at 12 bases. The CDR3 is 15 amino acids. J was trimmed by 2 bases and V by 5 bases; bases with no gene match: 4. CDR3 sequence reads: CASSQGLAGTYEQYF. CDR3 nucleotide sequence: TGTGCCAGCAGTCAAGGACTAGCGGGAACCTACGAGCAGTACTTC.

A word on this clonotype: The DNA is left out, because the CDR3 cannot be placed on it with certainty; the CDR3 is given as TCRdb lists it. The V call is TRBV7-9, the J call TRBJ2-2; the table's D call, TRBD1, was not checked against the DNA. Germline V gene lookup returns CDR1 SEHNR and CDR2 FQNEAQ (reference sequence). The CDR3 is made up of 15 amino acids, end residues included. The CDR3 spells CASSLGTASGELFFF.

In this sample, this clonotype turned up a few times. The rearrangement joins TRBV10-1 to TRBJ2-5; 11 bases fit TRBD2. V lost 1 base and J lost 7; bases outside the gene matches: 2. Germline CDR1 reads WNHNN; CDR2 reads SYGVQD (reference sequence). CDR3 length: 14 amino acids. For the CDR3, the DNA is TGCGCCAGCAGTGAGTTAGCGGGAGGGTCGACCCAGTACTTC. It codes for CASSELAGGSTQYF.

The chain uses TRBV4-3 and TRBJ2-1; D might be TRBD2 (5 bases). The CDR3 contains 16 residues. Trimming removed 1 base at V and 0 bases at J, with 10 bases between. Germline V gene sequence: CDR1 LGHNA, CDR2 YSLEER. The CDR3 loop is CASSQGVGSSYNEQFF. The CDR3 nucleotides read TGCGCCAGCAGCCAAGGCGTGGGGAGCTCCTACAATGAGCAGTTCTTC.

This clonotype has more than one count but fewer than ten. The chain's CDR3 is CASSLAETSGSYNEQFF. The CDR3 DNA is TGTGCCAGCAGCTTAGCGGAGACTAGCGGATCCTACAATGAGCAGTTCTTC. The chain has TRBV7-9 and TRBJ2-1; TRBD2 matches at 9 bases. The CDR3 consists of 17 residues. Per germline, CDR1 SEHNR and CDR2 FQNEAQ (reference sequence). V shed 0 bases and J 1 base; nucleotides not matched to a gene: 4.

This clonotype was recorded at least ten times. The J gene is TRBJ2-1, the V gene TRBV6-1, with 8 bases identical to TRBD1. Germline lookup yields CDR1 MNHNS and CDR2 SASEGT. The length of the CDR3 is 16 residues. After removal of 6 bases from V and 2 bases from J, the junction contained 9 bases not matched to a gene. CDR3 nucleotide sequence: TGTGCCAGCAGCCGACTCCGACAGGGGCCCTACAATGAGCAGTTCTTC. Amino acid sequence: CASSRLRQGPYNEQFF.

The table lists this clonotype with a few counts. The J gene is TRBJ2-3, the V gene TRBV27; D is possibly TRBD2 (7 bases). V lost 6 bases, J lost 1 base, and 14 bases lay in between. The V gene's germline CDR1 is MNHEY and CDR2 SMNVEV (reference sequence). This CDR3 region has 15 residues. The CDR3 DNA sequence: TGTGCCAGCAGGCCCCGGGGGGCTGGCACAGATACGCAGTATTTT. Protein product: CASRPRGAGTDTQYF.

To note about this clonotype: A much larger clone lies a single base off, so this may be a read error. The chain uses TRBV7-2 and TRBJ2-3, with D possibly being TRBD2 (5 bases). The CDR3 sequence is 15 residues long. Germline CDR1 and CDR2: SGHTA and FQGNSA. Trimming took off 5 bases at V and 4 bases at J, with 16 bases between the two ends. The CDR3 DNA reads TGTGCCAGCAGCGTTATGGCGGAGGTCGCAGATACGCAGTATTTT. Translated: CASSVMAEVADTQYF. Complete variable domain (other parts from reference TRBV7-2 and TRBJ2-3): GAGVSQSPSNKVTEKGKDVELRCDPISGHTALYWYRQSLGQGLEFLIYFQGNSAPDKSGLPSDRFSAERTGGSVSTLTIQRTQQEDSAVYLCASSVMAEVADTQYFGPGTRLTVL.

This clonotype was counted only a few times. The rearrangement uses TRBV28 and TRBJ2-1; 9 nucleotides agree with TRBD1. Trimming removed 8 bases from V and 5 bases from J; junction bases left unmatched: 10. CDR3 size: 15 residues. Per the germline V gene, CDR1 is MDHEN and CDR2 is SYDVKM. CDR3 sequence (DNA): TGTGCCAGCCGCGTCGGGACAGGGCTCCACAATGAGCAGTTCTTC. As protein: CASRVGTGLHNEQFF.

Many counts were recorded for this clonotype. The J gene is TRBJ1-4, the V gene TRBV12-5; no definite D call. The CDR3 runs 15 residues. Germline lookup yields CDR1 LGHNT and CDR2 FRNRAP. Trimming took 7 bases from V and 3 from J, leaving 15 bases between them. In DNA, the CDR3 is TGTGCTAGTGACAACCGACGAGCAGCTAATGAAAAACTGTTTTTT. This translates into CASDNRRAANEKLFF.

The J gene is TRBJ2-1, the V gene TRBV28; 9 nucleotides line up with TRBD2. This CDR3 is built from 21 residues. The junction had 21 bases not matched to a gene; V was cut back by 3 bases and J by 3 bases. From germline, CDR1 is MDHEN and CDR2 SYDVKM. The DNA for the CDR3 is TGTGCCAGCAGTTTGGTGCTAGCGGGACGAGACCCCACCCCTGGCTACAATGAGCAGTTCTTC. This gives the protein CASSLVLAGRDPTPGYNEQFF. Full variable domain (rest looked up from reference TRBV28 and TRBJ2-1): DVKVTQSSRYLVKRTGEKVFLECVQDMDHENMFWYRQDPGLGLRLIYFSYDVKMKEKGDIPEGYSVSREKKERFSLILESASTNQTSMYLCASSLVLAGRDPTPGYNEQFFGPGTRLTVL.

This clonotype was seen only a few times. The rearrangement uses TRBV5-1 and TRBJ1-2; D remains unclear. Deletions cut 0 bases from V and 4 bases from J, with 7 bases between. CDR1 SGHRS and CDR2 YFSETQ come from the germline V gene. The CDR3 is 13 residues long. The CDR3 reads CASSLAGFYGYTF. As DNA, the CDR3 is TGCGCCAGCAGCTTGGCCGGTTTCTATGGCTACACCTTC. Looking up the rest from reference TRBV5-1 and TRBJ1-2 gives the full variable domain: KAGVTQTPRYLIKTRGQQVTLSCSPISGHRSVSWYQQTPGQGLQFLFEYFSETQRNKGNFPGRFSGRQFSNSRSEMNVSTLELGDSALYLCASSLAGFYGYTFGSGTRLTVV.

V and J are TRBV27 and TRBJ2-2; 7 bases fit TRBD1. The ends lost 6 bases at V and 4 bases at J; junction bases unmatched: 5. Germline lookup yields CDR1 MNHEY and CDR2 SMNVEV (reference sequence). The CDR3 loop spans 14 amino acids. The CDR3 reads CASSTGVRTGELFF. CDR3 sequence (DNA): TGTGCCAGCAGCACAGGGGTACGCACCGGGGAGCTGTTTTTT.

This clonotype was seen many times. The J gene is TRBJ2-1, the V gene TRBV7-6; D uncertain. The CDR3 totals 14 residues. The germline gives CDR1 SGHVS, CDR2 FNYEAQ. V was pared by 5 bases and J by 4 bases, with 12 bases between. The CDR3 DNA reads TGTGCCAGCAGCCCCCGTAGACCATACAATGAGCAGTTCTTC. Translated: CASSPRRPYNEQFF.

This clonotype was counted a few times. The chain combines TRBV21-1 with TRBJ2-3; the table names TRBD1, a call not compared with the DNA. TRBV21-1 is noted as a pseudogene. The CDR3 is 18 residues long. The CDR3 DNA reads as TGTGCCAGCAGCAAAGCCATCGGAGTTCCCGGGTGGAGGGAAACGCAGTATTTT. This translates into CASSKAIGVPGWRETQYF.

This clonotype was recorded many times. The rearrangement uses TRBV7-3 and TRBJ2-1, with a tentative D call TRBD2 (6 bases). The ends were cut back, 2 bases at V and 0 bases at J, with 8 bases in the middle. This CDR3 spans 15 amino acids. CDR1 and CDR2 (germline): SGHTA, FQGTGA. The CDR3 sequence is CASSLSSASYNEQFF. The CDR3 DNA sequence: TGTGCCAGCAGCTTATCTAGCGCCTCCTACAATGAGCAGTTCTTC.

The V call is TRBV2, the J call TRBJ2-7, with D possibly being TRBD2 (6 bases). The germline gives CDR1 SNHLY, CDR2 FYNNEI. The V and J ends lost 5 bases and 0 bases respectively, with 8 bases between them. The CDR3 contains 13 residues. The CDR3 DNA reads TGTGCCAGCAGTTGGACTAACTCCTACGAGCAGTACTTC. Protein: CASSWTNSYEQYF.

In its sample, this clonotype was seen many times. This sequence joins TRBV7-8 and TRBJ2-3; no firm D call. Germline V CDR1 and CDR2: SGHVS, FQNEAQ. The CDR3 sequence is 17 residues long. V was shortened by 3 bases and J by 0 bases, with 16 bases between the two germline ends. CDR3 nucleotides: TGTGCCAGCAGCTTTCTGCGGCTAGAGACTAGCACAGATACGCAGTATTTT. Protein sequence: CASSFLRLETSTDTQYF.

The sample holds a few counts of this clonotype. The CDR3 DNA is TGCAGTGCTCAGGGTCACGAGACCCAGTACTTC. This codes for CSAQGHETQYF. The V gene is TRBV20-1, the J gene TRBJ2-5; tentative D call: TRBD1 (5 bases). This CDR3 region has 11 residues. Trimming removed 5 bases from V and 5 bases from J, with 9 bases in between. The germline V gene encodes CDR1 DFQATT and CDR2 SNEGSKA (reference sequence).